This record looks at one TCR beta chain sequence and its context. The data originate from a study of low-dose radiotherapy and immunotherapy resistance in tumors. Overall study context: Per fraction, Cohort 1 was given 0.5 Gy every 2 weeks, for a total of 6.5 Gy.

Indicated time point: after trial treatment. Indicated treatment: LDRT plus nivolumab, ipilimumab, low-dose cyclophosphamide and aspirin (RACIN trial). Donors, who were enrolled in a single-arm phase I dose-escalation trial, received nivolumab, ipilimumab, aspirin, low-dose cyclophosphamide and low-dose radiotherapy. Advanced solid tumors lacking tumor-infiltrating lymphocytes were present in eligible patients. This CDR3 comprises 14 residues. Germline V gene data show CDR1 as SNHLY and CDR2 as FYNNEI. Trimming at V came to 6 bases and at J to 5 bases, leaving 6 bases not matched to a gene. TCR amplification used roughly 18 PCR cycles, a constant-region primer and a V-primer adapter. Following isolation, mRNA was amplified via in vitro transcription. MiXCR, applied by TCRdb to the reads, yields one record per CDR3 protein. This table holds 50,000 or so distinct CDR3 sequences, around 33% found once.

The chain couples TRBV2 to TRBJ2-7, with 11 bases lining up with TRBD2. The TCR comes from a male donor with rectosigmoid adenocarcinoma. The sequencing here drew on PBMCs, taken after low-dose radiotherapy plus immunotherapy. The DNA for the CDR3 is TGTGCCAGCAGCATCCTAGCGGGAGGAGACGAGCAGTACTTC. The encoded protein is CASSILAGGDEQYF. The variable domain in full, with the rest retrieved from reference TRBV2 and TRBJ2-7, is EPEVTQTPSHQVTQMGQEVILRCVPISNHLYFYWYRQILGQKVEFLVSFYNNEISEKSEIFDDQFSVERPDGSNFTLKIRSTKLEDSAMYFCASSILAGGDEQYFGPGTRLTVT.